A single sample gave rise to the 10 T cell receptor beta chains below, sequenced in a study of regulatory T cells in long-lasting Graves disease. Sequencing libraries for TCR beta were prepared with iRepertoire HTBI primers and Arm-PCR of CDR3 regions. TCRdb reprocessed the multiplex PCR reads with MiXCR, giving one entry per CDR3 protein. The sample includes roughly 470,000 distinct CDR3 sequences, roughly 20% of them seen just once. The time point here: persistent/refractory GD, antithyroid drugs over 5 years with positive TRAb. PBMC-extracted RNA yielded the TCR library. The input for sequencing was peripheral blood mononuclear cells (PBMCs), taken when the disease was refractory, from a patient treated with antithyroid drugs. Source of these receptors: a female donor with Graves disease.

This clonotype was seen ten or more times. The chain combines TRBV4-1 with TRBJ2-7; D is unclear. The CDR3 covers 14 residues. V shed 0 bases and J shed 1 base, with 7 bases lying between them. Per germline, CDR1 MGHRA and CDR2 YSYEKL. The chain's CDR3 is CASSQDSGSYEQYF. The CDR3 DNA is TGCGCCAGCAGCCAAGATTCCGGTTCCTACGAGCAGTACTTC.

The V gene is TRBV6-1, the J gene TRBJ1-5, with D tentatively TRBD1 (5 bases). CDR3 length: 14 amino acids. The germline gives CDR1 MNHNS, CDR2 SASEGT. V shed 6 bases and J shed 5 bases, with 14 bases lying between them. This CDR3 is CASSRGGVDQPQHF. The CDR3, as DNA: TGTGCCAGCAGCCGGGGGGGGGTCGATCAGCCCCAGCATTTT.

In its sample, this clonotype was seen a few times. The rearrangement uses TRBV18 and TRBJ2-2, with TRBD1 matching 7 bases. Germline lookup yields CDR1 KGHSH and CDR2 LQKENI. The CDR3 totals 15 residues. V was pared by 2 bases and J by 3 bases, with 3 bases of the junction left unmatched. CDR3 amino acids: CASSPDRADTGELFF. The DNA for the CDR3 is TGTGCCAGCTCACCAGACAGGGCGGACACCGGGGAGCTGTTTTTT.

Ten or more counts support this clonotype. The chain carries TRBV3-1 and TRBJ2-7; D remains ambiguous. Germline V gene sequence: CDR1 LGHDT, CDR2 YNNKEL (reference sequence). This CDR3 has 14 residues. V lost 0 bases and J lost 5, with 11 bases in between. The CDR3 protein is CASSQDLLLDEQYF. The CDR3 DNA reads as TGTGCCAGCAGCCAAGATCTGCTGTTAGACGAGCAGTACTTC.

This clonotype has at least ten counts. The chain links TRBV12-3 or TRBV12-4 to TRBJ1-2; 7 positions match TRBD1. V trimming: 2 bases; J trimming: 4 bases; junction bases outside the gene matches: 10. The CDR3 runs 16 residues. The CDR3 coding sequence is TGTGCCAGCAGTTTAACACCCTCCGGGACAGTCTATGGCTACACCTTC. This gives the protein CASSLTPSGTVYGYTF.

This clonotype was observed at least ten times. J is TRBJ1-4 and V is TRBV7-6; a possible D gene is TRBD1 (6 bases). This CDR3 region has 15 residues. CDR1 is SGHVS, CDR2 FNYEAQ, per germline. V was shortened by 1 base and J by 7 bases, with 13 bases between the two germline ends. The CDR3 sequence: CASSLGGGPREKLFF. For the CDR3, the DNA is TGTGCCAGCAGCTTAGGTGGGGGGCCTCGTGAAAAACTGTTTTTT.

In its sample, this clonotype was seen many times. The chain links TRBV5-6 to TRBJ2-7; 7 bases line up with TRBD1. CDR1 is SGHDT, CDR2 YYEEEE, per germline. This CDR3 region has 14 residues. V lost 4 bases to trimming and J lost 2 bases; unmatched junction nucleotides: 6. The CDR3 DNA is TGTGCCAGCAGCGTCTCAGGGGGTACCTACGAGCAGTACTTC. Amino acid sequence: CASSVSGGTYEQYF. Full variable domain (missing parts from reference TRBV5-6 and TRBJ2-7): DAGVTQSPTHLIKTRGQQVTLRCSPKSGHDTVSWYQQALGQGPQFIFQYYEEEERQRGNFPDRFSGHQFPNYSSELNVNALLLGDSALYLCASSVSGGTYEQYFGPGTRLTVT.

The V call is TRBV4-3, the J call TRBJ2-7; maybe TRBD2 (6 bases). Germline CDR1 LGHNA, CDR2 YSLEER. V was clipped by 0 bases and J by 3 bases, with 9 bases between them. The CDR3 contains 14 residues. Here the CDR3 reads CASSQETRNYEQYF. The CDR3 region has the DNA TGCGCCAGCAGCCAAGAGACTAGGAACTACGAGCAGTACTTC.

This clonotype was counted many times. The CDR3 DNA is TGCGCCAGCAGTGAGGGGGGGAGCGTTGGCTACACCTTC. It encodes CASSEGGSVGYTF. This chain connects TRBV10-2 to TRBJ1-2, with D perhaps matching TRBD1 (5 bases). CDR1 WSHSY and CDR2 SAAADI come from the germline V gene. V gave up 2 bases and J gave up 7 bases, with 11 bases separating them. The CDR3 sequence is 13 residues long.

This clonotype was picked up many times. The CDR3 DNA reads as TGCAGTGCTAGAGCCGAAGGACAGTCCTTCAATCAGCCCCAGCATTTT. It is translated as CSARAEGQSFNQPQHF. The chain is built from TRBV20-1 and TRBJ1-5; TRBD1 might be the D (6 bases). The germline V gene has CDR1 DFQATT and CDR2 SNEGSKA (reference sequence). V was cut by 1 base and J by 3 bases, with 16 bases left in between. There are 16 residues in the CDR3.